This T cell receptor beta chain was sequenced in a study of blood T cell repertoires in COVID-19. Only in-frame clones appear in the TCRdb table, and some are missing; sequencing was by immunoSEQ multiplex PCR. Here the sample spans almost 400,000 clones, over 75% being singletons. Trimming left V 0 bases short and J 5 bases short, with 14 bases between. The germline V gene has CDR1 SGHRS and CDR2 YFSETQ. CDR3 size: 16 residues. The receptor was isolated from a woman in her twenties or thirties with acute COVID-19. Source material: PBMCs or T cells enriched from blood (not recorded which). The chain links TRBV5-1 to TRBJ2-2; weak D call: TRBD2 (5 bases). The CDR3 bases are TGCGCCAGCAGCTTGGAAGTTCGGGGAGAAACCGGGGAGCTGTTTTTT. It yields the protein CASSLEVRGETGELFF.